This T cell receptor beta chain was sequenced in a study of cytomegalovirus exposure and HLA in healthy donors. Findings and caveats of the study: With DRB1 most and HLA-C fewest, TCR association rates differed between HLA loci in a later analysis.

In the PCR, 60 Vbeta and 13 Jbeta primers were used. Profiling relied on immunoSEQ multiplex PCR, and the TCRdb table lists in-frame clones only, not all of them. The data hold 90,000 to 120,000 clones, with over 70% observed a single time. This clone appeared once. Its antigen is unidentified. Germline V gene data show CDR1 as SGHTA and CDR2 as FQGTGA. CDR3 length equals 14 residues. V lost 2 bases and J 5 bases, leaving 13 bases between the germline ends. This clonotype was sampled from a man aged 25 to 40 in good health and CMV-seronegative. Specimen: PBMCs. The chain links TRBV7-3 to TRBJ2-7; no reliable D call. CDR3 nucleotides: TGTGCCAGCAGCTTATTGCTCGAGTCTGACGAGCAGTACTTC. This sequence encodes CASSLLLESDEQYF.